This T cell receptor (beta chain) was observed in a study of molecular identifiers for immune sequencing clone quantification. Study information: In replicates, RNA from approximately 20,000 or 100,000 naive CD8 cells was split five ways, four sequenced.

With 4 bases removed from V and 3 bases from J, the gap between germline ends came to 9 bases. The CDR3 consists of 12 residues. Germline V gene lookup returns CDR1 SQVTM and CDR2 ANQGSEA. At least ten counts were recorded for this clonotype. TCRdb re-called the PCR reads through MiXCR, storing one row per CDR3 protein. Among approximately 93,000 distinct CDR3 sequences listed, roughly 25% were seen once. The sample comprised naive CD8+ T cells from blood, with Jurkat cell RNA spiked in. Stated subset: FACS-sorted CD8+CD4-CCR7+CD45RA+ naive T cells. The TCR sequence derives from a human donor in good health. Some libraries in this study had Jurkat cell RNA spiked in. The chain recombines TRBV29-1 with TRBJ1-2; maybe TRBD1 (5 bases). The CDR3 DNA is TGCAGCGTTGCCGGGGCTTACTATGGCTACACCTTC. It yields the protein CSVAGAYYGYTF.